A single sample is the source of the 9 T cell receptor beta chains below, sequenced in a study of Ad26.COV2.S vaccination and SARS-CoV-2 variants. Method: immunoSEQ multiplex PCR; TCRdb's copy keeps in-frame clones and lacks some. The sample includes more than 150,000 clones, roughly 85% of them seen just once. Specimen: peripheral blood, collected after recovery from COVID-19. The receptors stem from a human donor who had recovered from COVID-19.

This clone was counted only a few times. The CDR3 DNA sequence: TGTGCCATCGGATTGGCTATACGGAATTCACCCCTCCACTTT. The encoded protein is CAIGLAIRNSPLHF. This chain links TRBV10-3 with TRBJ1-6; D uncertain. Trimming took 8 bases from V and 7 from J, leaving 15 bases between them. Looked up from germline, CDR1 is ENHRY and CDR2 is SYGVKD. This CDR3 has 14 residues.

The genes are TRBV18 and TRBJ1-5; maybe TRBD1 (6 bases). CDR1 and CDR2 from the germline V gene are KGHSH and LQKENI. V was clipped by 4 bases and J by 0 bases, with 10 bases between them. CDR3 length equals 15 residues. In DNA, the CDR3 is TGTGCCAGCTCACAGGACAGACTTAGCAATCAGCCCCAGCATTTT. Translated: CASSQDRLSNQPQHF.

The chain employs TRBV7-2 and TRBJ1-5; D call uncertain. Germline CDR1 reads SGHTA; CDR2 reads FQGNSA. V lost 1 base, J lost 5 bases, and 12 bases lay in between. The CDR3 has 15 amino acids. The chain's CDR3 is CASSLDIGSYQPQHF. In nucleotides, the CDR3 is TGTGCCAGCAGCTTAGATATAGGGAGTTATCAGCCCCAGCATTTT. The entire variable domain, with the rest obtained from reference TRBV7-2 and TRBJ1-5, is as follows: GAGVSQSPSNKVTEKGKDVELRCDPISGHTALYWYRQSLGQGLEFLIYFQGNSAPDKSGLPSDRFSAERTGGSVSTLTIQRTQQEDSAVYLCASSLDIGSYQPQHFGDGTRLSIL.

The rearrangement links TRBV10-3 to TRBJ2-2; D gene ambiguous. From germline, CDR1 is ENHRY and CDR2 SYGVKD. V dropped 0 bases and J dropped 6 bases, with 14 bases sitting between them. This CDR3 spans 16 amino acids. This CDR3 is CAISESSSIVAGELFF. The CDR3 nucleotides are TGTGCCATCAGTGAGTCATCCTCTATAGTGGCCGGGGAGCTGTTTTTT.

V usage is TRBV9 and J usage is TRBJ2-1; the D gene is possibly TRBD2 (6 bases). Trimming shortened V by 4 bases and J by 0 bases, and 17 bases separated the two germline ends. The CDR3 is made up of 17 amino acids. Germline CDR1 SGDLS, CDR2 YYNGEE. The CDR3 sequence: CASSHTGTLNSYNEQFF. The CDR3 region has the DNA TGTGCCAGCAGCCACACTGGGACTCTCAACTCCTACAATGAGCAGTTCTTC.

This rearrangement joins TRBV5-1 to TRBJ2-3; 10 bases are a match to TRBD1. Per germline, CDR1 SGHRS and CDR2 YFSETQ. This CDR3 is 17 amino acids long. V lost 1 base and J lost 1; bases outside the gene matches: 6. CDR3 sequence reads: CASSLRTGGQRTDTQYF. The CDR3 region has the DNA TGCGCCAGCAGCTTGCGGACAGGGGGGCAGCGCACAGATACGCAGTATTTT.

The genes are TRBV18 and TRBJ1-1; D might be TRBD1 (6 bases). The germline V gene has CDR1 KGHSH and CDR2 LQKENI. This CDR3 is built from 14 residues. V gave up 3 bases and J gave up 0 bases, with 8 bases separating them. The CDR3 DNA reads TGTGCCAGCTCACCCGGACAGATGAACACTGAAGCTTTCTTT. Its translation is CASSPGQMNTEAFF.

The chain has TRBV5-4 and TRBJ1-1; D is unclear. This CDR3 comprises 15 residues. Trimming cost V 2 bases and J 1 base, with 12 bases left between them. The germline V gene encodes CDR1 SGHNT and CDR2 YYREEE (reference sequence). The CDR3 here is CASSFREGRNTEAFF. Here the CDR3 DNA reads TGTGCCAGCAGCTTCCGAGAGGGAAGGAACACTGAAGCTTTCTTT.

V and J are TRBV28 and TRBJ1-4, with 8 positions matching TRBD1. V lost 7 bases to trimming and J lost 3 bases; unmatched junction nucleotides: 7. This CDR3 has 15 amino acids. CDR1 MDHEN and CDR2 SYDVKM come from the germline V gene. In DNA form, the CDR3 reads TGTGCCAGCACCCTATCAGGGGGCCCTAATGAAAAACTGTTTTTT. It yields the protein CASTLSGGPNEKLFF.